This TCR beta chain was recorded in a study of T cell responses to AZD1222 COVID-19 vaccine. Broader study findings: White British people made up most donors, females outnumbered males, and clonal diversity was possibly underestimated. A reported finding is that nearly half of spike-specific TCRs target unmutated variant regions. A rise in Spike-specific TCR breadth and depth followed two AZD1222 doses.

Only in-frame clones appear in the TCRdb table, and some are missing; sequencing was by immunoSEQ multiplex PCR. The sample lists about 140,000 clones; over 75% were seen once. Concerning this clone itself: Its antigen is not identified.

The CDR3 runs 16 residues. Trimming at V came to 4 bases and at J to 10 bases, leaving 11 bases not matched to a gene. Germline V lookup: CDR1 SGHKS, CDR2 YYEKEE (reference sequence). This specimen was peripheral blood, taken on day 0 of AZD1222 vaccination. V gene TRBV5-5 combines with J gene TRBJ2-1; 13 nucleotides match TRBD2. The receptor was isolated from an adult in good health. The CDR3 DNA follows: TGTGCCAGCAGCGCAAGACTAGCGGGAGGTGTTTGGGAGCAGTTCTTC. Its protein product is CASSARLAGGVWEQFF. Drawing the rest from reference TRBV5-5 and TRBJ2-1, the complete variable domain is DAGVTQSPTHLIKTRGQQVTLRCSPISGHKSVSWYQQVLGQGPQFIFQYYEKEERGRGNFPDRFSARQFPNYSSELNVNALLLGDSALYLCASSARLAGGVWEQFFGPGTRLTVL.